The 10 T cell receptor beta chains in this list originate from one sample, sequenced in a study of blood T cells in healthy people across ages. The authors ran a second PCR of about 6 to 11 cycles using a sample-barcoded 5' primer and a J-beta primer mix. TCRdb used MiXCR to reprocess the 5' RACE reads, holding one entry per CDR3 protein. The sample holds about 670,000 distinct CDR3 sequences; roughly 41% are singletons and the top ten take around 30%. The specimen was blood. Receptors originate from a man of 80 years or more in good health.

This clonotype was detected many times. V gene TRBV7-2 combines with J gene TRBJ2-5; D may be TRBD1 (5 bases). In germline, CDR1 is SGHTA, CDR2 FQGNSA. This CDR3 comprises 14 residues. V lost 0 bases and J 5 bases, leaving 10 bases between the germline ends. For the CDR3, the DNA is TGTGCCAGCAGCTTAGCAGGGGCAGGGGAGACCCAGTACTTC. This sequence encodes CASSLAGAGETQYF.

This clonotype was seen ten or more times. V is TRBV29-1 and J is TRBJ2-7; D remains unclear. The V and J ends lost 3 bases and 6 bases respectively, with 15 bases between them. This CDR3 comprises 13 residues. Germline V gene lookup returns CDR1 SQVTM and CDR2 ANQGSEA. CDR3 region: CSVENPPGSEQYF. CDR3 coding DNA: TGCAGCGTTGAGAACCCACCTGGATCCGAGCAGTACTTC.

This clonotype was seen more than once but under ten times. This chain connects TRBV2 to TRBJ2-7, with TRBD2 identical over 7 bases. The V gene end was trimmed by 4 bases and the J gene end by 5 bases; junction bases not matched to a gene: 8. Germline CDR1 SNHLY, CDR2 FYNNEI. The CDR3 consists of 14 residues. The CDR3, as DNA: TGTGCCAGCAGTGTAGTGGGAGGGTCGAACGAGCAGTACTTC. Translated: CASSVVGGSNEQYF.

This clonotype has only one observation. A much bigger clone sits one base away, suggesting this may be a read error. CDR3 residues: CSASGTSGRATDTRYF. CDR3 sequence (DNA): TGCAGCGCATCCGGGACTAGCGGGAGGGCCACAGATACGCGGTATTTT. The V and J genes are TRBV29-1 and TRBJ2-3, with 16 bases lining up with TRBD2. The germline V gene has CDR1 SQVTM and CDR2 ANQGSEA. This CDR3 contains 16 residues.

The chain couples TRBV6-5 to TRBJ1-1; no definite D call. This CDR3 has 14 amino acids. CDR1 MNHEY and CDR2 SVGAGI come from the germline V gene. Trimming took 4 bases from V and 3 from J, leaving 12 bases between them. The CDR3 DNA follows: TGTGCCAGCAGTTCAGAGGGCCACCACACTGAAGCTTTCTTT. Protein sequence: CASSSEGHHTEAFF.

In this sample, this clonotype turned up a few times. The gene calls are TRBV27 and TRBJ2-2; 9 nucleotides align to TRBD1. V trimming: 1 base; J trimming: 7 bases; junction bases outside the gene matches: 4. The CDR3 length is 15 residues. Germline lookup yields CDR1 MNHEY and CDR2 SMNVEV (reference sequence). DNA of the CDR3: TGTGCCAGCAGTTTATTGACAGGGGGGATCGGGGAGCTGTTTTTT. Translating gives CASSLLTGGIGELFF.

This clonotype was detected only a few times. J is TRBJ2-5 and V is TRBV10-3; 7 positions match TRBD1. The germline V gene encodes CDR1 ENHRY and CDR2 SYGVKD. The ends lost 6 bases at V and 3 bases at J; junction bases unmatched: 7. CDR3 length equals 14 residues. The CDR3 DNA sequence: TGTGCCATCAGAAGGACAGGAGATAAAGAGACCCAGTACTTC. It yields the protein CAIRRTGDKETQYF.

The rearrangement links TRBV12-3 or TRBV12-4 to TRBJ1-1; TRBD1 might be the D (6 bases). This CDR3 contains 15 residues. The V end lost 3 bases, the J end lost 5 bases, and 16 bases lay between the germline ends. CDR3 sequence (DNA): TGTGCCAGCAGTTTTAATAAGGGGGGTAGGACTGAAGCTTTCTTT. It is translated as CASSFNKGGRTEAFF.

The chain couples TRBV20-1 to TRBJ2-1; 9 nucleotides align to TRBD1. The J call is uncertain, as TRBJ2-7 better fits the DNA end. The germline V gene encodes CDR1 DFQATT and CDR2 SNEGSKA (reference sequence). The CDR3 has 15 residues. This CDR3 reads CSAGDRATHYNEQYF. The CDR3 nucleotides are TGCAGTGCTGGGGACAGGGCAACTCACTACAATGAGCAGTACTTC.

The V gene is TRBV20-1, the J gene TRBJ2-5, with a possible D match to TRBD2 (6 bases). The J call may not be correct, given that the DNA end is closer to TRBJ2-7. The germline V gene encodes CDR1 DFQATT and CDR2 SNEGSKA (reference sequence). The length of the CDR3 is 14 residues. CDR3: CSATLPYGSHEQYF. The CDR3 nucleotides are TGCAGTGCTACCCTACCTTACGGGAGCCACGAGCAGTACTTC.